This T cell receptor (beta chain) was obtained from a study of shared T cell receptors in the human thymus. The assay was immunoSEQ multiplex PCR, and TCRdb's table has in-frame clones only and misses some. In the table there are almost 550,000 clones, around 82% of which are singletons. Germline values: CDR1 SNHLY, CDR2 FYNNEI. This CDR3 is 17 amino acids long. V gave up 10 bases and J gave up 0 bases, with 21 bases separating them. These data were also filed under a second study, of human thymus T cells. As that study records: Donors were healthy Finnish babies undergoing corrective operations for congenital heart defects. Thymic tissue was derived from resections collected during corrective heart surgery. Thymic as well as blood repertoires seemed to favor certain V and J genes unevenly. Unrelated individuals reportedly shared highly overlapping thymic TCR repertoires.

Material: thymocytes. The chain is built from TRBV2 and TRBJ1-4, with D perhaps TRBD1 (5 bases). This TCR was recovered from a boy in the first two years of life with a congenital heart defect. The DNA for the CDR3 is TGTGCCAACAGCCCGAGAAAAGCAGGGCCAACTAATGAAAAACTGTTTTTT. This sequence encodes CANSPRKAGPTNEKLFF.